Described below is a single T cell receptor (beta chain) sequence and its context. Treatment in this sample: preoperative locoregional IRX-2 cytokine immunotherapy. This entry comes from a study of preoperative IRX-2 immunotherapy in early breast cancer. The method was immunoSEQ multiplex PCR; TCRdb's version includes in-frame clones alone and lacks a portion of them. The data show some 99,000 clones, roughly 90% seen once. The CDR3 length is 17 residues. Germline V lookup: CDR1 SGHDN, CDR2 FVKESK. V shed 4 bases and J shed 0 bases, with 15 bases lying between them. The sample was tumor tissue, taken after IRX-2 immunotherapy. This rearrangement joins TRBV14 to TRBJ1-4; TRBD1 is a possible D gene (6 bases). This sequence originates from a human donor with breast cancer. CDR3 bases: TGTGCCAGCAGCCCCGTAGGGACACCTTCAACTAATGAAAAACTGTTTTTT. Translating it yields CASSPVGTPSTNEKLFF. The full variable domain, rest sourced from reference TRBV14 and TRBJ1-4, is EAGVTQFPSHSVIEKGQTVTLRCDPISGHDNLYWYRRVMGKEIKFLLHFVKESKQDESGMPNNRFLAERTGGTYSTLKVQPAELEDSGVYFCASSPVGTPSTNEKLFFGSGTQLSVL.